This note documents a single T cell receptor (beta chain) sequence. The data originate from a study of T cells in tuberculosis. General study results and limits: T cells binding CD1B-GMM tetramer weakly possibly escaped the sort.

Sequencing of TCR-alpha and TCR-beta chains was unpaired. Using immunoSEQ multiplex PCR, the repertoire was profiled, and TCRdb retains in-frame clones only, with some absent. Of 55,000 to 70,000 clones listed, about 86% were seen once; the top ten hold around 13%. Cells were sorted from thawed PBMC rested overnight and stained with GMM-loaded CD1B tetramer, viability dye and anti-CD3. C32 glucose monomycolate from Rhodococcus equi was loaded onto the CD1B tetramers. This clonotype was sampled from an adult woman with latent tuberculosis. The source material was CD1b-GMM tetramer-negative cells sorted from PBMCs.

This CDR3 reads CASSGQEEHGYTF. The CDR3 nucleotides are TGTGCCAGTTCCGGACAGGAGGAACATGGCTACACCTTC. The genes are TRBV2 and TRBJ1-2, with 7 bases that match TRBD1. Germline V CDR1 and CDR2: SNHLY, FYNNEI. V lost 9 bases, J lost 6 bases, and 10 bases stayed unmatched. The length of the CDR3 is 13 residues.